Below, 5 T cell receptor beta chains from the same sample are listed, as sequenced in a study of T cells in Graves' hyperthyroidism and ophthalmopathy. Amplified regions were TCR beta CDR3 sequences from RNA transcripts. An initial round of RT-PCR targeting the TCR CDR3 relied on the HTBI primer set. From the multiplex PCR reads, TCRdb called clonotypes with MiXCR, one entry per CDR3 protein. The sample has approximately 360,000 distinct CDR3 sequences; more than 20% are singletons. Input material: blood. These receptor sequences come from a man between 45 and 60 years old with Graves' hyperthyroidism.

The chain joins TRBV12-3 or TRBV12-4 to TRBJ1-5; 8 positions agree with TRBD1. With V trimmed by 2 bases and J by 0 bases, 3 bases remained unmatched. The CDR3 loop spans 16 amino acids. This CDR3 reads CASSLPGQGSNQPQHF. The CDR3 DNA is TGTGCCAGCAGTTTACCCGGACAGGGTAGCAATCAGCCCCAGCATTTT.

This rearrangement joins TRBV15 to TRBJ2-3, with 9 bases matching TRBD1. J was trimmed by 4 bases and V by 1 base; bases with no gene match: 3. In germline, CDR1 is LNHNV, CDR2 YYDKDF (reference sequence). This CDR3 has 15 amino acids. The CDR3 loop reads CATSRGGQGSDTQYF. CDR3 sequence (DNA): TGTGCCACCAGCAGAGGAGGACAGGGGTCAGATACGCAGTATTTT.

This clonotype was observed a handful of times. V usage is TRBV6-1 and J usage is TRBJ2-5, with TRBD1 as a possible D gene (5 bases). V was clipped by 5 bases and J by 6 bases, with 10 bases between them. CDR3 size: 12 residues. CDR1 MNHNS and CDR2 SASEGT come from the germline V gene. CDR3 nucleotide sequence: TGTGCCAGCAGTTGGCAGGGTCAGACCCAGTACTTC. It is translated as CASSWQGQTQYF.

This clonotype was seen only a few times. This chain connects TRBV7-3 to TRBJ2-3, with D perhaps matching TRBD1 or TRBD2 (6 bases each). CDR1 and CDR2 from the germline V gene are SGHTA and FQGTGA. V lost 6 bases and J lost 3, with 16 bases in between. This CDR3 is 15 amino acids long. DNA for the CDR3: TGTGCCAGCAGTGAAGGAGGGGGATTTACAGATACGCAGTATTTT. Amino acids: CASSEGGGFTDTQYF.

This clonotype was seen a few times. V and J are TRBV2 and TRBJ2-1, with TRBD2 identical over 10 bases. Germline values: CDR1 SNHLY, CDR2 FYNNEI. The ends lost 8 bases at V and 9 bases at J; junction bases unmatched: 7. CDR3 length: 13 residues. The CDR3 is CASDGLADGEQFF. DNA of the CDR3: TGTGCCAGCGACGGACTAGCGGATGGTGAGCAGTTCTTC.